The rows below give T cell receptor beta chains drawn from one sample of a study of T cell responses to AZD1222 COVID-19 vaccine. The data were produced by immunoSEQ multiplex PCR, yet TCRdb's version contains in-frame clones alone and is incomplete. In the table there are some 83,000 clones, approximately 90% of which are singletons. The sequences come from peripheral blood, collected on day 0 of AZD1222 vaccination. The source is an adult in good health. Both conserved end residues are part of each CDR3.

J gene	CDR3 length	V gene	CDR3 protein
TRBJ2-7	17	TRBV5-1	CASSLHRGRPTPYEQYF
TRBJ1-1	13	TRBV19	CATDGALGTEAFF
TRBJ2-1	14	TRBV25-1	CATKTGTIYNEQFF
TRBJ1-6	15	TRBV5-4	CASSRDSGVNSPLHF
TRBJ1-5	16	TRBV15	CATSRNPGTGVQPQHF
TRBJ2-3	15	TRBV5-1	CASSLGSSSTDTQYF
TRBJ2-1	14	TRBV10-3	CAISSGSIYNEQFF
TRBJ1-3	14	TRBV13	CASSKGPSGNTIYF
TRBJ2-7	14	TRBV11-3	CASSLSGGGWEQYF
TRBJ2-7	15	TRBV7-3	CASSLMLGGGYEQYF
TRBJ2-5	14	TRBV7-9	CASIPWAAVETQYF
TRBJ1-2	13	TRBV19	CASRRDIAAGYTF
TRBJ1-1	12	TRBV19	CASSMWNTEAFF
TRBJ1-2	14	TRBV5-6	CASSLGDRGFGYTF
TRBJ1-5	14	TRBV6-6	CASRGGYSNQPQHF
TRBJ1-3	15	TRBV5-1	CASSVTGEGRNTIYF
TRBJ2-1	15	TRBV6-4	CASSDRGGAVNEQFF
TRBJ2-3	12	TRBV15	CATEGVEDTQYF
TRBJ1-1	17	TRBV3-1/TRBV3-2	CASSQDQGSGLSGRAFF
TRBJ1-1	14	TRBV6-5	CASTRQGVNTEAFF
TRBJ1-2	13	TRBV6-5	CASRGTVSYGYTF
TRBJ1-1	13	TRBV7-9	CASSFTAATEAFF
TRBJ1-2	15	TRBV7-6	CASSSYRQGADGYTF